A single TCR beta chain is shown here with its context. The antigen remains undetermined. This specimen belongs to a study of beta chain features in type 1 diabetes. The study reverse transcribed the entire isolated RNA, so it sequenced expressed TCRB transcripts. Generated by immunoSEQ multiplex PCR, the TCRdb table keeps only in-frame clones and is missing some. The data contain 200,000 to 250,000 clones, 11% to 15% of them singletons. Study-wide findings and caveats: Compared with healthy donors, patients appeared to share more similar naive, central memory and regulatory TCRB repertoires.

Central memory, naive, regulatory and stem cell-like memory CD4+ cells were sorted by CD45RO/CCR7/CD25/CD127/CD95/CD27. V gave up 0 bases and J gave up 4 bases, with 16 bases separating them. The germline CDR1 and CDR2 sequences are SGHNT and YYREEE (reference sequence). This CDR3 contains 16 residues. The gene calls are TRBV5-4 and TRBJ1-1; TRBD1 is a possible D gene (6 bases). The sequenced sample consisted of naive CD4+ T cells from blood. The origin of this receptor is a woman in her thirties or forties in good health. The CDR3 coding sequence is TGTGCCAGCAGCTTGGGTCAGGGGCGGGGGGGCACTGAAGCTTTCTTT. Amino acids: CASSLGQGRGGTEAFF.